A single sample is the source of the 6 T cell receptor beta chains below, sequenced in a study of cytomegalovirus exposure and HLA in healthy donors. Vbeta (60) and Jbeta (13) primers were used in the PCR. This table comes from immunoSEQ multiplex PCR, and its TCRdb copy is limited to in-frame clones, with some not included. Its table records 150,000 to 200,000 clones. The source material was PBMCs. The receptors come from a man younger than 45 in good health and CMV-seronegative.

The V and J genes are TRBV30 and TRBJ1-1, with D maybe TRBD1 (5 bases). Trimming pared 3 bases from V and 4 bases from J, leaving 18 bases between. Germline loops: CDR1 GTSNPN, CDR2 SVGIG (reference sequence). The CDR3 contains 15 residues. CDR3 in amino acids: CAWSPQGPLGTEAFF. In nucleotides, the CDR3 is TGTGCCTGGAGCCCCCAGGGTCCGCTGGGCACTGAAGCTTTCTTT. Full variable domain (remainder filled in from reference TRBV30 and TRBJ1-1): SQTIHQWPATLVQPVGSPLSLECTVEGTSNPNLYWYRQAAGRGLQLLFYSVGIGQISSEVPQNLSASRPQDRQFILSSKKLLLSDSGFYLCAWSPQGPLGTEAFFGQGTRLTVV.

The V gene is TRBV29-1, the J gene TRBJ2-7, with TRBD2 matching 16 bases. Germline CDR1 and CDR2: SQVTM and ANQGSEA. CDR3 length: 15 residues. Trimming removed 2 bases from V and 7 bases from J; junction bases left unmatched: 5. The DNA of the CDR3 is TGCAGCGTTGAACCCGGGACTAGCGGGAGGGGGGAGCAGTACTTC. Translating it yields CSVEPGTSGRGEQYF.

The genes are TRBV15 and TRBJ2-6; 11 bases align to TRBD1. V dropped 1 base and J dropped 2; count of bases not matched to a gene: 13. The CDR3 is 21 residues long. Germline CDR1 is LNHNV and CDR2 is YYDKDF (reference sequence). This chain's CDR3 is CATSRAPGDRGYSAGANVLTF. Written as DNA, the CDR3 is TGTGCCACCAGCAGAGCCCCCGGGGACAGGGGGTACAGTGCTGGGGCCAACGTCCTGACTTTC.

The chain has TRBV4-2 and TRBJ1-2; 11 positions agree with TRBD1. The V gene end was trimmed by 0 bases and the J gene end by 8 bases; junction bases not matched to a gene: 11. CDR3 length equals 17 residues. Germline values: CDR1 LGHNA, CDR2 YNFKEQ. CDR3 residues: CASSQEGTGGSVGGYTF. In DNA form, the CDR3 reads TGTGCCAGCAGCCAAGAGGGGACAGGGGGATCTGTGGGGGGCTACACCTTC.

The chain is built from TRBV7-3 and TRBJ1-1; unclear D gene. There are 18 residues in the CDR3. The germline V gene encodes CDR1 SGHTA and CDR2 FQGTGA. V was shortened by 0 bases and J by 4 bases, with 21 bases between the two germline ends. The CDR3 DNA reads as TGTGCCAGCAGCTTAACGTTTCCCGAAGGCGGGATGAGCACTGAAGCTTTCTTT. Translated: CASSLTFPEGGMSTEAFF.

The V call is TRBV2, the J call TRBJ2-2; 8 nucleotides align to TRBD2. The CDR3 contains 16 residues. Trimming cost V 7 bases and J 0 bases; bases outside gene matches: 7. CDR1 and CDR2 (germline): SNHLY, FYNNEI. CDR3 protein: CASIKGGLANTGELFF. In DNA, the CDR3 is TGTGCCAGCATCAAAGGGGGACTAGCGAACACCGGGGAGCTGTTTTTT.